The 22 T cell receptor beta chains below all came from one sample that was sequenced in a study of shared clonotypes between healthy human individuals. The protocol was immunoSEQ multiplex PCR, while the TCRdb copy is restricted to in-frame clones and leaves out a portion. The sample lists millions of clones; roughly 94% were seen once. Sequenced input: naive CD4+ T cells sorted from blood. The subset denotes: CD45RA+ positively selected. These receptors came from a man aged 18 to 29 in good health.

This clone occurred once. This chain connects TRBV2 to TRBJ1-4; maybe TRBD1 (5 bases). Germline V gene sequence: CDR1 SNHLY, CDR2 FYNNEI. The CDR3 is 14 amino acids. Trimming removed 7 bases from V and 3 bases from J, with 12 bases in between. The CDR3 reads CASTLRGANEKLFF. DNA of the CDR3: TGTGCCAGCACCCTCCGGGGCGCTAATGAAAAACTGTTTTTT.

Comments on this clone: This may stem from a read error, because a much larger clone lies one nucleotide away. V usage is TRBV11-1 and J usage is TRBJ1-1; no reliable D call. V lost 6 bases, J lost 1 base, and 9 bases lay in between. Germline loops: CDR1 SGHAT, CDR2 FQDESV (reference sequence). The CDR3 runs to 13 residues. The CDR3 DNA is TGTGCCAGCAGAGGACGGGGGAACACTGAAGCTTTCTTT. Translation gives CASRGRGNTEAFF. Full variable domain (outside the CDR3, taken from reference TRBV11-1 and TRBJ1-1): EAEVAQSPRYKITEKSQAVAFWCDPISGHATLYWYRQILGQGPELLVQFQDESVVDDSQLPKDRFSAERLKGVDSTLKIQPAELGDSAMYLCASRGRGNTEAFFGQGTRLTVV.

V is TRBV5-1 and J is TRBJ2-7; D gene ambiguous. Germline loops: CDR1 SGHRS, CDR2 YFSETQ. Trimming removed 0 bases at V and 5 bases at J, with 12 bases between. The CDR3 sequence is 14 residues long. CDR3: CASSLGLSRDEQYF. The CDR3 nucleotides read TGCGCCAGCAGCTTGGGCTTGTCAAGGGACGAGCAGTACTTC.

The chain carries TRBV11-2 and TRBJ2-3; 8 nucleotides align to TRBD1. The germline V gene encodes CDR1 SGHAT and CDR2 FQNNGV. V was clipped by 4 bases and J by 6 bases; unmatched bases: 3. The CDR3 is 13 amino acids. CDR3 loop: CASSYYRGDTQYF. Written as DNA, the CDR3 is TGTGCCAGCAGCTACTACAGGGGGGATACGCAGTATTTT. Based on the CDR3 plus reference TRBV11-2 and TRBJ2-3, the full variable domain is EAGVAQSPRYKIIEKRQSVAFWCNPISGHATLYWYQQILGQGPKLLIQFQNNGVVDDSQLPKDRFSAERLKGVDSTLKIQPAKLEDSAVYLCASSYYRGDTQYFGPGTRLTVL.

The rearrangement links TRBV11-3 to TRBJ1-4, with D hard to call. Germline V gene sequence: CDR1 SGHNT, CDR2 YENEEA. This CDR3 has 11 residues. V was pared by 8 bases and J by 0 bases, with 1 base between. This CDR3 reads CASATNEKLFF. For the CDR3, the DNA is TGTGCCAGCGCAACTAATGAAAAACTGTTTTTT. Drawing the rest from reference TRBV11-3 and TRBJ1-4, the complete variable domain is EAGVVQSPRYKIIEKKQPVAFWCNPISGHNTLYWYLQNLGQGPELLIRYENEEAVDDSQLPKDRFSAERLKGVDSTLKIQPAELGDSAVYLCASATNEKLFFGSGTQLSVL.

The gene calls are TRBV21-1 and TRBJ2-7; the table's D call of TRBD1 was not tested on the DNA. TRBV21-1 has pseudogene status. The CDR3 is 15 amino acids. CDR3 protein: CASSTQVPRRYEQYF. In nucleotides, the CDR3 is TGTGCCAGCAGCACACAGGTTCCACGCCGATACGAGCAGTACTTC.

The chain has TRBV5-1 and TRBJ2-3; a possible D gene is TRBD1 (5 bases). Trimming took 0 bases from V and 3 from J, leaving 11 bases between them. This CDR3 comprises 15 residues. The germline CDR1 and CDR2 sequences are SGHRS and YFSETQ. The CDR3 DNA follows: TGCGCCAGCAGCTTGGAAGCAGGGAAGACAGATACGCAGTATTTT. Translated, it gives CASSLEAGKTDTQYF.

The chain recombines TRBV5-1 with TRBJ1-1, with TRBD1 matching over 9 bases. The V gene end was trimmed by 0 bases and the J gene end by 1 base; junction bases not matched to a gene: 7. Germline V CDR1 and CDR2: SGHRS, YFSETQ. The CDR3 covers 17 residues. The CDR3 sequence is CASSLGPGTGKNTEAFF. The CDR3 coding sequence is TGCGCCAGCAGCTTGGGTCCCGGGACAGGGAAGAACACTGAAGCTTTCTTT.

CDR3 amino acids: CASSYRGERNGYTF. CDR3 coding DNA: TGTGCCAGCAGTTACAGGGGGGAACGAAATGGCTACACCTTC. The chain uses TRBV6-5 and TRBJ1-2, with D possibly matching TRBD1 (6 bases). Trimming shortened V by 2 bases and J by 6 bases, and 13 bases separated the two germline ends. The CDR3 has 14 residues. Germline V gene sequence: CDR1 MNHEY, CDR2 SVGAGI.

With respect to this clone: Distinct nucleotide sequences in the sample also encode this CDR3. The J gene is TRBJ2-7, the V gene TRBV7-2; D gene uncertain. This CDR3 has 13 amino acids. Germline CDR1 SGHTA, CDR2 FQGNSA. Trimming stripped 1 base from V and 0 bases from J, with 4 bases between. CDR3 DNA: TGTGCCAGCAGCTTAGGTCCCTCCTACGAGCAGTACTTC. It codes for CASSLGPSYEQYF.

The V gene is TRBV5-6, the J gene TRBJ2-2, with TRBD1 identical over 8 bases. This CDR3 comprises 15 residues. The germline V gene has CDR1 SGHDT and CDR2 YYEEEE. Trimming cost V 2 bases and J 4 bases; bases outside gene matches: 4. CDR3 DNA: TGTGCCAGCAGCTTCGACAGGGGAGGCACCGGGGAGCTGTTTTTT. Translated: CASSFDRGGTGELFF. Looking up the rest from reference TRBV5-6 and TRBJ2-2 gives the full variable domain: DAGVTQSPTHLIKTRGQQVTLRCSPKSGHDTVSWYQQALGQGPQFIFQYYEEEERQRGNFPDRFSGHQFPNYSSELNVNALLLGDSALYLCASSFDRGGTGELFFGEGSRLTVL.

The chain is built from TRBV29-1 and TRBJ1-5; tentatively, D is TRBD1 (5 bases). The CDR3 totals 14 residues. Germline V lookup: CDR1 SQVTM, CDR2 ANQGSEA. V dropped 8 bases and J dropped 5 bases, with 19 bases sitting between them. CDR3 in DNA: TGCAGCCTACCGTACCGGGACGGTGATCAGCCCCAGCATTTT. Residues: CSLPYRDGDQPQHF. The whole variable domain, remainder taken from reference TRBV29-1 and TRBJ1-5, is SAVISQKPSRDICQRGTSLTIQCQVDSQVTMMFWYRQQPGQSLTLIATANQGSEATYESGFVIDKFPISRPNLTFSTLTVSNMSPEDSSIYLCSLPYRDGDQPQHFGDGTRLSIL.

V gene TRBV4-1 combines with J gene TRBJ1-2, with D possibly TRBD1 on 6 matching bases. Germline CDR1 MGHRA, CDR2 YSYEKL. The V end was cut by 0 bases, the J end by 3 bases, with 11 bases between. The CDR3 runs 15 residues. CDR3 in amino acids: CASSQDFGGDYGYTF. The CDR3 DNA is TGCGCCAGCAGCCAAGATTTCGGGGGCGACTATGGCTACACCTTC.

CDR3 protein: CASKRGTNEKLFF. DNA for the CDR3: TGTGCCAGCAAGCGTGGAACTAATGAAAAACTGTTTTTT. This chain uses TRBV6-6 with TRBJ1-4; unclear D gene. The CDR3 is 13 amino acids. With 7 bases removed from V and 1 base from J, the gap between germline ends came to 7 bases. CDR1 and CDR2 from the germline V gene are MNHNY and SVGAGI (reference sequence).

The chain links TRBV5-4 to TRBJ1-1; D unresolved. Trimming pared 2 bases from V and 3 bases from J, leaving 8 bases between. The germline V gene encodes CDR1 SGHNT and CDR2 YYREEE (reference sequence). The CDR3 covers 13 residues. As DNA, the CDR3 is TGTGCCAGCAGCTTTAGGAGGGACACTGAAGCTTTCTTT. Amino acids: CASSFRRDTEAFF.

The rearrangement links TRBV6-1 to TRBJ1-2; maybe TRBD1 (6 bases). There are 15 residues in the CDR3. Germline CDR1 is MNHNS and CDR2 is SASEGT. The V end was cut by 0 bases, the J end by 2 bases, with 10 bases between. CDR3 amino acids: CASSEADRLNYGYTF. The CDR3 DNA sequence: TGTGCCAGCAGTGAAGCAGACAGGCTGAACTATGGCTACACCTTC.

CDR3 amino acids: CASSPSAGVESPLHF. CDR3 coding DNA: TGTGCCAGCAGCCCCTCCGCAGGGGTAGAATCACCCCTCCACTTT. The chain employs TRBV5-6 and TRBJ1-6; D perhaps matches TRBD1 (6 bases). Germline CDR1 SGHDT, CDR2 YYEEEE. The CDR3 covers 15 residues. V dropped 4 bases and J dropped 10 bases, with 18 bases sitting between them.

The V call is TRBV6-5, the J call TRBJ1-4; D gene uncertain. Germline-derived CDR1 and CDR2 are MNHEY and SVGAGI. Trimming took off 6 bases at V and 4 bases at J, with 9 bases between the two ends. This CDR3 contains 13 residues. The CDR3 loop is CASSRRNNEKLFF. The CDR3 DNA reads as TGTGCCAGCAGCCGCCGAAATAATGAAAAACTGTTTTTT.

This chain links TRBV7-9 with TRBJ1-2, with a tentative D call TRBD1 (5 bases). The CDR3 contains 14 residues. Germline assignment: CDR1 SEHNR and CDR2 FQNEAQ (reference sequence). Trimming took 1 base from V and 3 from J, leaving 9 bases between them. CDR3 in DNA: TGTGCCAGCAGCTTAGTTGGGGGTCACTATGGCTACACCTTC. Protein: CASSLVGGHYGYTF. Full variable domain (remainder filled in from reference TRBV7-9 and TRBJ1-2): DTGVSQNPRHKITKRGQNVTFRCDPISEHNRLYWYRQTLGQGPEFLTYFQNEAQLEKSRLLSDRFSAERPKGSFSTLEIQRTEQGDSAMYLCASSLVGGHYGYTFGSGTRLTVV.

As regards this clone: One end of the junction fails to match germline, which may point to a read error. CDR3 in DNA: TGTGCCTGGACATCCCGGACAGAATTGTTT. It specifies CAWTSRTELF. This chain uses TRBV30 with TRBJ1-4; D possibly corresponds to TRBD1 (6 bases). This CDR3 region has 10 residues. Germline-derived CDR1 and CDR2 are GTSNPN and SVGIG (reference sequence).

This CDR3 is CAWRGGGYGYTF. The CDR3, as DNA: TGTGCCTGGAGAGGGGGGGGCTATGGCTACACCTTC. The chain uses TRBV30 and TRBJ1-2; D might be TRBD1 (6 bases). V gave up 3 bases and J gave up 4 bases, with 9 bases separating them. The CDR3 consists of 12 residues. Germline V lookup: CDR1 GTSNPN, CDR2 SVGIG (reference sequence).

Only one count was recorded for this clone. The rearrangement uses TRBV10-1 and TRBJ1-4; TRBD1 matches 7 bases. Trimming at V came to 2 bases and at J to 7 bases, leaving 4 bases not matched to a gene. Per the germline V gene, CDR1 is WNHNN and CDR2 is SYGVQD (reference sequence). The CDR3 sequence is 14 residues long. The CDR3: CASSEGQAVEKLFF. The CDR3 region has the DNA TGCGCCAGCAGTGAGGGACAGGCCGTTGAAAAACTGTTTTTT.